The sequence of this T cell receptor (beta chain) was determined in a study of pediatric ulcerative colitis. The J segment lost 1 base and the V segment lost 3 bases, leaving 5 bases of the junction unmatched. The CDR3 runs 15 residues. The germline V gene encodes CDR1 SGHTA and CDR2 FQGNSA. Generated by immunoSEQ multiplex PCR, the TCRdb table keeps only in-frame clones and is missing some. The table shows 4,500 to 6,500 clones, with about 90% occurring only once. Turning to this clone: The antigen remains undetermined.

Control subjects, colonoscoped for suspected IBD, had macroscopically and histologically normal endoscopy. Study-level findings and limits: Two patients had blood samples with substantially reduced template counts. All ulcerative colitis patients, but no controls, carried a couple of rectal clonotypes. Ulcerative colitis patients shared more blood-rectal clones than controls.

The TCR comes from a girl between 10 and 17 years old who was a control in a study of pediatric ulcerative colitis. The chain couples TRBV7-2 to TRBJ1-2; 7 nucleotides match TRBD1. What was sequenced was blood. In nucleotides, the CDR3 is TGTGCCAGCAGCTTTACAGGGGCCATTAACTATGGCTACACCTTC. Residues: CASSFTGAINYGYTF.